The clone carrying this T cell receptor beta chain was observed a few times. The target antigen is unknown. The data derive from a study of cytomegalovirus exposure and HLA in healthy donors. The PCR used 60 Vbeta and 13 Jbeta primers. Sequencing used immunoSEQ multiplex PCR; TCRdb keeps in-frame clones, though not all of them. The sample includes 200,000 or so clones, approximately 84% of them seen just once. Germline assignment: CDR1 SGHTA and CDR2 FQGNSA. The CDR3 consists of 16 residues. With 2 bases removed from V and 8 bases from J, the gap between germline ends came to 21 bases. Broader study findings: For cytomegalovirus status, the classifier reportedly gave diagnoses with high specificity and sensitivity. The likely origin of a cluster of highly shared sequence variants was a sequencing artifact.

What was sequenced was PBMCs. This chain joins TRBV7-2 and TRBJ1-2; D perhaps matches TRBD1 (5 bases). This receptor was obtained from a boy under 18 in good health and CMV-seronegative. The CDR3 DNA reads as TGTGCCAGCAGCTTAATCGGTTTCGAGGACAAGGGCGGCTACACCTTC. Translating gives CASSLIGFEDKGGYTF.